This is a list of T cell receptor beta chains from one sample in a study of T cell changes during pregnancy in multiple sclerosis. This table comes from immunoSEQ multiplex PCR, and its TCRdb copy is limited to in-frame clones, with some not included. This sample carries more than 55,000 clones, 90% to 95% of them seen once, and the ten largest clones take under 0.95%. The sequences come from peripheral blood, collected in the first trimester of pregnancy. The receptors were gathered from a female donor with multiple sclerosis, enrolled in a pregnancy study. Each CDR3 is given with its conserved first and last residue. The D gene is left open where the match is weak. Expanded clones get a size class; other rows say once, few or many, or leave the size out.

NA	TRBJ1-2	TRBV6-6	NA	TGTGCCAGCAGGGCCGACAGCCGGTATGGCTACACCTTC	CASRADSRYGYTF
NA	TRBJ2-5	TRBV4-1	once	TGCGCCAGCAGCCAAGATTGGCGAGACGGGAAGACCCAGTACTTC	CASSQDWRDGKTQYF
TRBD1	TRBJ2-5	TRBV7-3	NA	TGTGCCAGCAGCTCCACCTCCCGACAGGGGGAGACCCAGTACTTC	CASSSTSRQGETQYF
NA	TRBJ2-5	TRBV2	NA	TGTGCCAGCATAGGCGGTACGGGATTCGGGGAAGAGACCCAGTACTTC	CASIGGTGFGEETQYF
NA	TRBJ1-5	TRBV6-1	NA	TGTGCCAGCAGTGAACCACTCAGCAATCAGCCCCAGCATTTT	CASSEPLSNQPQHF
NA	TRBJ1-2	TRBV14	NA	TGTGCCAGCAGCCAAGATCCGACAGGTTATGGCTACACCTTC	CASSQDPTGYGYTF
NA	TRBJ2-2	TRBV10-3	NA	TGTGCCATCAGCCCCGGGACTCCTTACACCGGGGAGCTGTTTTTT	CAISPGTPYTGELFF
NA	TRBJ2-3	TRBV7-3	NA	TGTGCCAGCAGCTGGGCCGACGGAACAGATACGCAGTATTTT	CASSWADGTDTQYF
TRBD1	TRBJ1-5	TRBV7-2	NA	TGTGCCAGCGGCTGGGACAGCACACAGCCCCAGCATTTT	CASGWDSTQPQHF
TRBD1	TRBJ1-6	TRBV27	few	TGTGCCAGCAGTTTCCTAAGAACCGGGACAGCTAATTCACCCCTCCACTTT	CASSFLRTGTANSPLHF
TRBD1	TRBJ2-7	TRBV4-3	NA	TGCGCCAGCAGCCGGGACAGGCAAGCCTACGAGCAGTACTTC	CASSRDRQAYEQYF
TRBD2	TRBJ2-5	TRBV27	NA	TGTGCCAGCAGTTTATCGGGGGGGTGGGCCCAAGAGACCCAGTACTTC	CASSLSGGWAQETQYF
NA	TRBJ2-2	TRBV11-1	NA	TGTGCCAGCAGCTTAAGTTGGTCCGGGTCTTCGAACACCGGGGAGCTGTTTTTT	CASSLSWSGSSNTGELFF
TRBD1	TRBJ2-7	TRBV7-2	NA	TGTGCCAGCAGCCTGGGACAGGTTCCCTACGAGCAGTACTTC	CASSLGQVPYEQYF
NA	TRBJ1-2	TRBV9	NA	TGTGCCAGCAGCGTAGTTTCGGGAGCCCCCTACACCTTC	CASSVVSGAPYTF
NA	TRBJ1-1	TRBV7-3	NA	TGTGCCAGCAGCCTGACACCTAACACTGAAGCTTTCTTT	CASSLTPNTEAFF
NA	TRBJ2-3	TRBV5-1	once	TGCGCCAGCAGCTTGGCCTCGGACGGGAGTAGCGGTTCCACAGATACGCAGTATTTT	CASSLASDGSSGSTDTQYF
TRBD2	TRBJ2-1	TRBV6-6	NA	TGTGCCAGCAGTTACGATCTAGCGGGGGGGAGTGAGCAGTTCTTC	CASSYDLAGGSEQFF
TRBD1	TRBJ1-5	TRBV10-3	NA	TGTGCCATCAGTGGGGCGACAGGGGGCAATCAGCCCCAGCATTTT	CAISGATGGNQPQHF
NA	TRBJ2-3	TRBV12-5	NA	TGTGCTAGTGGTCTCGCCCGAGGAACAGATACGCAGTATTTT	CASGLARGTDTQYF
TRBD2	TRBJ2-1	TRBV2	NA	TGTGCCAGCACGTTACTAGCGGGGGGGAGCTCCTACAATGAGCAGTTCTTC	CASTLLAGGSSYNEQFF
NA	TRBJ1-6	TRBV11-2	NA	TGTGCCAGCAGCTTTATTGAGAGCTCCTATAATTCACCCCTCCACTTT	CASSFIESSYNSPLHF
NA	TRBJ1-3	TRBV7-2	NA	TGTGCCAGCAGCTTACGAACCAGGCGCGGGGGAAACACCATATATTTT	CASSLRTRRGGNTIYF
TRBD1	TRBJ1-6	TRBV6-5	NA	TGTGCCAGCAGTTACAACAGGGGGCCGTCACCCCTCCACTTT	CASSYNRGPSPLHF
NA	TRBJ1-1	TRBV14	once	TGTGCCAGCAGCGTCTACTCAAGGGGCGAAGCTTTCTTT	CASSVYSRGEAFF
NA	TRBJ1-4	TRBV10-3	NA	TGTGCCATCAGTCAAGAGAATGAAAAACTGTTTTTT	CAISQENEKLFF
NA	TRBJ1-6	TRBV19	NA	TGTGCCAGTAGTAGCGTGACCAGGGTAGCTTCACCCCTCCACTTT	CASSSVTRVASPLHF
TRBD2	TRBJ2-7	TRBV7-2	NA	TGTGCCAGCAGCCTTGGGACTAGCCCCCACGAGCAGTACTTC	CASSLGTSPHEQYF
TRBD2	TRBJ2-5	TRBV6-6	NA	TGTGCCAGCAGTTACGGACTAGTAATATTAGAGACCCAGTACTTC	CASSYGLVILETQYF
NA	TRBJ1-1	TRBV7-2	NA	TGTGCCAGCAGCTTAGCGCGGCAGGGGAACACTGAAGCTTTCTTT	CASSLARQGNTEAFF
TRBD1	TRBJ1-1	TRBV9	NA	TGTGCCAGCCCCGGAGGGACAGAGAACACTGAAGCTTTCTTT	CASPGGTENTEAFF
TRBD1	TRBJ1-2	TRBV29-1	NA	TGCAGCGTTGCGGGGGACAGGAGTAACTATGGCTACACCTTC	CSVAGDRSNYGYTF
NA	TRBJ2-3	TRBV7-9	NA	TGTGCCAGCAGCTCACCAATCAGTAGCACAGATACGCAGTATTTT	CASSSPISSTDTQYF
TRBD1	TRBJ1-1	TRBV27	NA	TGTGCCAGCAGGTTCCGAACAGGGGGTCAGAGGAACACTGAAGCTTTCTTT	CASRFRTGGQRNTEAFF
TRBD1	TRBJ1-2	TRBV6-5	NA	TGTGCCAGCACCTCGGGGAAGGGGGCGAATGGCTACACCTTC	CASTSGKGANGYTF
TRBD2	TRBJ2-5	TRBV18	NA	TGTGCCAGCTCACCCCTTGGCGGGGGGCTCCAAGAGACCCAGTACTTC	CASSPLGGGLQETQYF
TRBD1	TRBJ2-7	TRBV29-1	NA	TGCAGCGCTAAGACAGGGTCCTACGAGCAGTACTTC	CSAKTGSYEQYF
NA	TRBJ2-7	TRBV5-1	once	TGCGCCAGCAACGTCAGGCCGAGCTCCTACGAGCAGTACTTC	CASNVRPSSYEQYF
TRBD1	TRBJ1-4	TRBV19	NA	TGTGCCAGTTCAAGTCACAGGGGTCTTAGTGAAAAACTGTTTTTT	CASSSHRGLSEKLFF
NA	TRBJ2-7	TRBV5-6	NA	TGTGCCAGCAGCCCCCGGGATCTTCCCTACGAGCAGTACTTC	CASSPRDLPYEQYF
TRBD1	TRBJ2-7	TRBV5-6	once	TGTGCCAGCAGCTTCAGGACAGGGCTCGGCGAGCAGTACTTC	CASSFRTGLGEQYF
TRBD2	TRBJ2-3	TRBV5-4	NA	TGTGCCAGCAGCCCACTAGCGGGGGGGCTTAACCTAACAGATACGCAGTATTTT	CASSPLAGGLNLTDTQYF
TRBD2	TRBJ2-1	TRBV19	NA	TGTGCCAGTAGTATCCCCACTCTAGCGGGGGACTTCAATGAGCAGTTCTTC	CASSIPTLAGDFNEQFF
NA	TRBJ1-6	TRBV7-2	NA	TGTGCCAGCAGCTTTACAAGTACAGCCTATAATTCACCCCTCCACTTT	CASSFTSTAYNSPLHF